This T cell receptor beta chain was sequenced during a study of cytomegalovirus exposure and HLA in healthy donors. Findings of the study overall: Despite most TCR sequences being rare, some public TCRs occurred in many donors. There was a cluster of highly shared sequence variants that was likely a sequencing artifact. Cytomegalovirus association was listed for approximately 160 TCR beta chains.

The CDR3 extends over 16 amino acids. Germline trimming cut 5 bases from V and 1 base from J; bases unmatched to any gene: 6. Per the germline V gene, CDR1 is MNHEY and CDR2 is SMNVEV (reference sequence). This clone was counted between two and nine times. Its antigen is undetermined. Healthy bone marrow donors made up the donors. Primers: 60 Vbeta forward and 13 Jbeta reverse. Assay: immunoSEQ multiplex PCR; the TCRdb copy retains only in-frame clones and omits some. The sample lists over 200,000 clones, almost 80% occurring once. This clonotype was obtained from a male donor in good health and CMV-seronegative. The chain carries TRBV27 and TRBJ2-1, with TRBD2 matching over 9 bases. The sequenced sample consisted of PBMCs. The CDR3 sequence: CASSQAGGLSYNEQFF. The CDR3 DNA reads as TGTGCCAGCAGTCAAGCGGGAGGCCTTTCCTACAATGAGCAGTTCTTC.